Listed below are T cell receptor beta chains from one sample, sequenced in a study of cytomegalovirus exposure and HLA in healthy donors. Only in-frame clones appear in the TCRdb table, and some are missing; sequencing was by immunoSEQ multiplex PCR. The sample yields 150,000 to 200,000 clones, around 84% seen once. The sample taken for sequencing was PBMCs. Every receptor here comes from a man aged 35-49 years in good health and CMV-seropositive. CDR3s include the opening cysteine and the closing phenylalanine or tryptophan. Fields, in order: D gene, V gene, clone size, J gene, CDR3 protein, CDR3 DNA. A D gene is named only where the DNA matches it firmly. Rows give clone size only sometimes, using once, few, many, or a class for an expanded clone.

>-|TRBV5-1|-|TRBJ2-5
CASSLGYGTGPGTQYF
TGCGCCAGCAGCCTGGGGTATGGGACTGGTCCTGGGACCCAGTACTTC
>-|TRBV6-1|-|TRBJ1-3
CASSEQSASGNTIYF
TGTGCCAGCAGTGAACAAAGCGCCTCTGGAAACACCATATATTTT
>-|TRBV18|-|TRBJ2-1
CASSPQRNYNEQFF
TGTGCCAGCTCACCACAGCGGAACTACAATGAGCAGTTCTTC
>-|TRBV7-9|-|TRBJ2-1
CASSPRVQPGAAEQFF
TGTGCCAGCAGCCCCCGGGTGCAACCGGGAGCTGCTGAGCAGTTCTTC
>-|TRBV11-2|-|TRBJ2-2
CASSLSGGYTGELFF
TGTGCCAGCAGCTTAAGTGGAGGGTACACCGGGGAGCTGTTTTTT
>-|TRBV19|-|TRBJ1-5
CASSIASRPGGNQPQHF
TGTGCCAGTAGTATAGCCTCCCGGCCAGGGGGCAATCAGCCCCAGCATTTT
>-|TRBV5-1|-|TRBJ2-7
CASSYSWIADYEQYF
TGCGCCAGCAGCTACTCCTGGATAGCGGACTACGAGCAGTACTTC
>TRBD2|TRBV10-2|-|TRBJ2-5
CASSALWTSIETQYF
TGCGCCAGCAGTGCCTTGTGGACTAGCATAGAGACCCAGTACTTC
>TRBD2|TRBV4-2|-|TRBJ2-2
CASSLAASGRLQFSGELFF
TGTGCCAGCAGCCTAGCAGCTAGCGGGAGACTCCAGTTCTCCGGGGAGCTGTTTTTT
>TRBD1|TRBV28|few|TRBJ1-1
CASSAPGQPNTEAFF
TGTGCCAGCAGCGCCCCGGGACAGCCGAACACTGAAGCTTTCTTT
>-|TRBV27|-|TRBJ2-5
CASSSYREETQYF
TGTGCCAGCAGTTCCTACAGAGAAGAGACCCAGTACTTC
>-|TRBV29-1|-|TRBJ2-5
CSVEALGGNRETQYF
TGCAGCGTTGAGGCACTAGGAGGGAACCGAGAGACCCAGTACTTC
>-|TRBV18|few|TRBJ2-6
CASSSEGIAPSGANVLTF
TGTGCCAGCTCTTCGGAGGGAATTGCCCCTTCTGGGGCCAACGTCCTGACTTTC
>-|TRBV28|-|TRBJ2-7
CASSRPRGATYEQYF
TGTGCCAGCAGCCGCCCCCGCGGGGCGACCTACGAGCAGTACTTC
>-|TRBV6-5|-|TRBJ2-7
CASSYRGEQYF
TGTGCCAGCAGTTACCGGGGCGAGCAGTACTTC
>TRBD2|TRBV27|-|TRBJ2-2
CASSREGTITGELFF
TGTGCCAGCAGTAGGGAGGGGACTATCACCGGGGAGCTGTTTTTT
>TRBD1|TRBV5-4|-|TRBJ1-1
CASRPPPGQVNTEAFF
TGTGCCAGCAGACCACCACCGGGACAGGTTAACACTGAAGCTTTCTTT
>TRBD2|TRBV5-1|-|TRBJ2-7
CASSSGLAGDEQYF
TGCGCCAGCAGCTCGGGACTAGCGGGAGACGAGCAGTACTTC
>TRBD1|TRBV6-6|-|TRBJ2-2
CASSSTGGNTGELFF
TGTGCCAGCAGTAGCACAGGGGGGAACACCGGGGAGCTGTTTTTT
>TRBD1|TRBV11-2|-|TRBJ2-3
CASSLRQGARDTQYF
TGTGCCAGCAGCTTACGACAGGGTGCTCGAGATACGCAGTATTTT
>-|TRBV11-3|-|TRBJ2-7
CASSSRPQKEPYEQYF
TGTGCCAGCAGCTCTCGCCCTCAAAAGGAGCCCTACGAGCAGTACTTC
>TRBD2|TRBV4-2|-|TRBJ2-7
CASSQDLHEAGVYEQYF
TGTGCCAGCAGCCAAGATCTTCATGAGGCGGGAGTCTACGAGCAGTACTTC
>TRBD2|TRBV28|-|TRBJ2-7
CASSEGLGSYEQYF
TGTGCCAGCAGTGAAGGACTAGGCTCCTACGAGCAGTACTTC
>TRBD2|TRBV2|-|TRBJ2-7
CASRLAGTYEQYF
TGTGCCAGCAGACTAGCGGGGACCTACGAGCAGTACTTC
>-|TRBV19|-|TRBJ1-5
CASSFDRNQPQHF
TGTGCCAGTAGTTTTGACAGGAATCAGCCCCAGCATTTT
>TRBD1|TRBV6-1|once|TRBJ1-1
CAIRRDRDGEAFF
TGTGCCATCAGGAGGGACAGGGACGGTGAAGCTTTCTTT
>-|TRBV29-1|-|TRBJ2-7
CSVEDSGLTKYEQYF
TGCAGCGTTGAAGATAGCGGACTGACGAAGTACGAGCAGTACTTC
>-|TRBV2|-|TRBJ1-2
CASSSNYGYTF
TGTGCCAGCAGTTCGAACTATGGCTACACCTTC
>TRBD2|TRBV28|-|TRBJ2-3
CASSRTSGGPRDTQYF
TGTGCCAGCAGTCGGACTAGCGGGGGACCTCGGGATACGCAGTATTTT
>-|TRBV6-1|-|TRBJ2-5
CASTLRMASWETQYF
TGTGCCAGCACCCTGAGAATGGCTAGTTGGGAGACCCAGTACTTC
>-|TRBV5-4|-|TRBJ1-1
CASSGPLGGQNTEAFF
TGTGCCAGCAGCGGTCCCCTGGGTGGGCAGAACACTGAAGCTTTCTTT
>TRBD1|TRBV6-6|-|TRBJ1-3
CASTPYRGSSGNTIYF
TGTGCCAGCACCCCATACAGGGGATCGTCTGGAAACACCATATATTTT
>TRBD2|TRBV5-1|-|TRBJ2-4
CASSLGLAGFSTKNIQYF
TGCGCCAGCAGCCTAGGACTAGCGGGGTTCTCTACCAAAAACATTCAGTACTTC
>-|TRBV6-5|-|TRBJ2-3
CASSHKADTQYF
TGTGCCAGCAGTCACAAAGCAGATACGCAGTATTTT
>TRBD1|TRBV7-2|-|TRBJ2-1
CASTLEGQAYNEQFF
TGTGCCAGCACTTTGGAGGGACAGGCGTACAATGAGCAGTTCTTC
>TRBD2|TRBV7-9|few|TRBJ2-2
CASSREGLPGELFF
TGTGCCAGCAGCCGGGAGGGACTCCCCGGGGAGCTGTTTTTT
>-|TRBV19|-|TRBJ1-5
CASSSRQGQPQHF
TGTGCCAGTAGTAGCCGACAAGGTCAGCCCCAGCATTTT
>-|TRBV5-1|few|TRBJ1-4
CASSLDGGKLFF
TGCGCCAGCAGCCTAGATGGGGGCAAACTGTTTTTT
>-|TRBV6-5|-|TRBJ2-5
CASGSGLAAQYF
TGTGCCAGCGGATCGGGGTTGGCGGCCCAGTACTTC
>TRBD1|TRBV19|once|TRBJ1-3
CASRLDRGAGNTIYF
TGTGCCAGTAGGCTCGACAGGGGCGCCGGAAACACCATATATTTT